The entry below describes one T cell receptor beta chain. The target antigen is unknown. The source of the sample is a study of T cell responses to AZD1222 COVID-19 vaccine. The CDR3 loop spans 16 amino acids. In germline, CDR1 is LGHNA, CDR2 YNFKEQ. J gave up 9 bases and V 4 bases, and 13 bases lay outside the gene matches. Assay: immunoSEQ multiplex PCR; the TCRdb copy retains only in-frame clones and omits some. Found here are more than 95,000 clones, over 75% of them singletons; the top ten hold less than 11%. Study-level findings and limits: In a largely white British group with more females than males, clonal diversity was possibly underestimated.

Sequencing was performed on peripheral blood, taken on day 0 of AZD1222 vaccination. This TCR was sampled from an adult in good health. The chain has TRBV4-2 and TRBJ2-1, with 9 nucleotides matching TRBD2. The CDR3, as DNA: TGTGCCAGCAGCCCTTCCGGAGCGGGAGGTGAGAGTGAGCAGTTCTTC. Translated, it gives CASSPSGAGGESEQFF.